The 25 T cell receptor beta chains given below trace back to one sample, sequenced in a study of blood T cell repertoires in COVID-19 (dated by TCRdb to the early 2020s). Libraries were made using the immunoSEQ multiplex PCR assay. This is the immuneACCESS table as TCRdb keeps it, with only in-frame sequences that have V and J called. A part of the clones is gone; compared with another copy, unresolved V genes explain less than half, and the rest is unexplained. The sample includes 200,000 to 300,000 clones, with roughly 79% observed a single time. Clones ranked in the top ten supply roughly 8% of the sample. The sequencing sample was made of peripheral blood. These receptors all stem from a woman aged 80 or over with COVID-19, enrolled during active disease.

The chain employs TRBV7-9 and TRBJ2-7; D may be TRBD1 (5 bases). The CDR3 covers 14 residues. Germline V gene lookup returns CDR1 SEHNR and CDR2 FQNEAQ (reference sequence). V was trimmed by 2 bases and J by 2 bases, leaving 10 bases between them. In DNA, the CDR3 is TGTGCCAGCAGCTTACAGTCAGGGCCCTACGAGCAGTACTTC. Translated, it gives CASSLQSGPYEQYF.

The V call is TRBV25-1, the J call TRBJ1-6; no firm D call. The CDR3 loop spans 15 amino acids. CDR1 is MGHDK, CDR2 SYGVNS, per germline. V lost 4 bases, J lost 7 bases, and 14 bases lay in between. CDR3 coding DNA: TGTGCCAGCAGTGTTGTCTCGACCGGGAATTCACCCCTCCACTTT. Protein sequence: CASSVVSTGNSPLHF.

This clone was observed once. The chain uses TRBV5-5 and TRBJ1-4; TRBD1 is a possible D gene (6 bases). V was shortened by 1 base and J by 0 bases, with 19 bases between the two germline ends. This CDR3 is 19 amino acids long. Germline assignment: CDR1 SGHKS and CDR2 YYEKEE (reference sequence). The CDR3: CASSLRPGQRSATNEKLFF. The CDR3 DNA sequence: TGTGCCAGCAGCTTGAGACCGGGACAACGTTCGGCAACTAATGAAAAACTGTTTTTT.

The J gene is TRBJ2-7, the V gene TRBV3-1 (or the pseudogene TRBV3-2), with 8 bases lining up with TRBD1. Germline CDR1 reads LGHDT; CDR2 reads YNNKEL (reference sequence). V shed 4 bases and J 1 base; nucleotides not matched to a gene: 3. The CDR3 runs 14 residues. As DNA, the CDR3 is TGTGCCAGCAGCCGCGGACAGGGTTCCTACGAGCAGTACTTC. Translating gives CASSRGQGSYEQYF.

The J gene is TRBJ2-7, the V gene TRBV30; TRBD1 matches 7 bases. CDR3 size: 12 residues. The junction had 4 bases not matched to a gene; V was cut back by 2 bases and J by 6 bases. Germline CDR1 reads GTSNPN; CDR2 reads SVGIG (reference sequence). CDR3 nucleotide sequence: TGTGCCTGGAGTAAGACAGGGCTCGAGCAGTACTTC. It encodes CAWSKTGLEQYF.

The chain joins TRBV12-3 or TRBV12-4 to TRBJ1-2; TRBD1 aligns across 8 bases. The length of the CDR3 is 13 residues. After removal of 7 bases from V and 8 bases from J, the junction contained 9 bases not matched to a gene. The DNA of the CDR3 is TGTGCCAGCAATGGACAGGGTACGTTCGGCTACACCTTC. It codes for CASNGQGTFGYTF.

J is TRBJ2-1 and V is TRBV6-2 or TRBV6-3; D is ambiguous. Germline V gene sequence: CDR1 MNHEY, CDR2 SVGEGT. The CDR3 consists of 11 residues. V lost 6 bases, J lost 8 bases, and 8 bases lay in between. CDR3 loop: CASSPSHEQFF. The CDR3 DNA reads TGTGCCAGCAGCCCCAGTCATGAGCAGTTCTTC.

This clone was seen once. The CDR3 loop is CASSPSGGRVLDTQYF. DNA of the CDR3: TGTGCCAGCAGCCCGTCGGGCGGGAGGGTTTTGGATACGCAGTATTTT. This chain uses TRBV5-4 with TRBJ2-3, with 9 bases lining up with TRBD2. The CDR3 runs to 16 residues. Germline lookup yields CDR1 SGHNT and CDR2 YYREEE (reference sequence). The junction had 12 bases not matched to a gene; V was cut back by 4 bases and J by 6 bases. Complete variable domain (other parts from reference TRBV5-4 and TRBJ2-3): ETGVTQSPTHLIKTRGQQVTLRCSSQSGHNTVSWYQQALGQGPQFIFQYYREEENGRGNFPPRFSGLQFPNYSSELNVNALELDDSALYLCASSPSGGRVLDTQYFGPGTRLTVL.

The V call is TRBV27, the J call TRBJ1-3, with TRBD1 matching over 10 bases. This CDR3 has 15 residues. V was clipped by 6 bases and J by 4 bases; unmatched bases: 6. Germline CDR1 reads MNHEY; CDR2 reads SMNVEV (reference sequence). The CDR3 reads CASSRQGARGNTIYF. The CDR3 region has the DNA TGTGCCAGCAGCCGACAGGGGGCGAGGGGAAACACCATATATTTT.

The chain uses TRBV14 and TRBJ2-2; D gene uncertain. Between the trimmed V and J ends, which lost 6 bases and 4 bases, there was a span of 18 bases. The CDR3 runs 16 residues. Germline CDR1 reads SGHDN; CDR2 reads FVKESK. CDR3 sequence: CASSLTSLSRTGELFF. The CDR3 DNA reads as TGTGCCAGCAGTCTGACTTCCCTGAGCCGCACCGGGGAGCTGTTTTTT.

J is TRBJ1-3 and V is TRBV11-2; D is uncertain. Trimming took 5 bases from V and 2 from J, leaving 16 bases between them. In germline, CDR1 is SGHAT, CDR2 FQNNGV. CDR3 size: 16 residues. The CDR3 DNA follows: TGTGCCAGCAGCCGTGGTCCCGGGAAGCCTGGAAACACCATATATTTT. It specifies CASSRGPGKPGNTIYF.

This rearrangement joins TRBV28 to TRBJ2-3; a possible D gene is TRBD2 (6 bases). The CDR3 spans 16 residues. Trimming shortened V by 4 bases and J by 2 bases, and 16 bases separated the two germline ends. Germline V gene sequence: CDR1 MDHEN, CDR2 SYDVKM. The CDR3 loop is CASSSLGAGFTDTQYF. Here the CDR3 DNA reads TGTGCCAGCAGTTCCCTTGGAGCGGGCTTCACAGATACGCAGTATTTT.

This clone was picked up a small number of times. The CDR3 DNA sequence: TGTGCCAGCAGATCCGGGACAGCTTACACTGAAGCTTTCTTT. Translation: CASRSGTAYTEAFF. The chain employs TRBV6-5 and TRBJ1-1; 7 bases fit TRBD1. The V segment lost 6 bases and the J segment 3 bases; nucleotides outside the gene matches: 7. The CDR3 loop spans 14 amino acids. Germline V lookup: CDR1 MNHEY, CDR2 SVGAGI.

Here the CDR3 reads CASSLGYRASGGSYEQYF. The CDR3 DNA follows: TGCGCCAGCAGCTTGGGGTATCGGGCTAGCGGGGGTTCCTACGAGCAGTACTTC. The V call is TRBV5-1, the J call TRBJ2-7, with 10 bases matching TRBD2. Germline V gene sequence: CDR1 SGHRS, CDR2 YFSETQ. The CDR3 consists of 18 residues. The V gene end was trimmed by 0 bases and the J gene end by 1 base; junction bases not matched to a gene: 10. The full variable domain, rest sourced from reference TRBV5-1 and TRBJ2-7, is KAGVTQTPRYLIKTRGQQVTLSCSPISGHRSVSWYQQTPGQGLQFLFEYFSETQRNKGNFPGRFSGRQFSNSRSEMNVSTLELGDSALYLCASSLGYRASGGSYEQYFGPGTRLTVT.

V usage is TRBV6-5 and J usage is TRBJ1-1; D is possibly TRBD1 (5 bases). The germline V gene has CDR1 MNHEY and CDR2 SVGAGI. The CDR3 runs 15 residues. The V end was cut by 2 bases, the J end by 6 bases, with 16 bases between. CDR3 sequence: CASSYRGQRSAEAFF. The CDR3 DNA is TGTGCCAGCAGTTACAGGGGTCAGAGGTCCGCTGAAGCTTTCTTT.

The rearrangement joins TRBV2 to TRBJ2-7; 7 positions match TRBD1. In germline, CDR1 is SNHLY, CDR2 FYNNEI. V lost 3 bases to trimming and J lost 3 bases; unmatched junction nucleotides: 2. The CDR3 has 13 residues. The CDR3 region is CASSDRGYYEQYF. The CDR3 DNA is TGTGCCAGCAGTGACAGGGGGTACTACGAGCAGTACTTC.

The chain couples TRBV11-1 to TRBJ2-7, with no clear D. The CDR3 contains 14 residues. Germline lookup yields CDR1 SGHAT and CDR2 FQDESV (reference sequence). V lost 1 base and J lost 0, with 7 bases in between. CDR3 loop: CASSLELRSYEQYF. CDR3 coding DNA: TGTGCCAGCAGCTTAGAGTTGCGCTCCTACGAGCAGTACTTC.

V gene TRBV6-6 combines with J gene TRBJ2-1; a possible D gene is TRBD1 (6 bases). From germline, CDR1 is MNHNY and CDR2 SVGAGI (reference sequence). V dropped 6 bases and J dropped 3 bases, with 27 bases sitting between them. CDR3 length: 19 amino acids. CDR3 DNA: TGTGCCAGCAGCTCCCGGGACATCTACAAAAGAGACATCTACAATGAGCAGTTCTTC. This codes for CASSSRDIYKRDIYNEQFF.

The chain couples TRBV4-2 to TRBJ1-2, with TRBD1 identical over 8 bases. J gave up 8 bases and V 2 bases, and 10 bases lay outside the gene matches. The germline gives CDR1 LGHNA, CDR2 YNFKEQ. The CDR3 is 15 amino acids. The CDR3 bases are TGTGCCAGCAGCCAACGACAGGGGAATCTCTCAGGCTACACCTTC. This sequence encodes CASSQRQGNLSGYTF.

A word on this clone: One end of the junction varies from germline; a read error may be responsible. The V gene is TRBV12-3 or TRBV12-4, the J gene TRBJ1-2, with D maybe TRBD1 (6 bases). The CDR3 extends over 11 amino acids. The CDR3 DNA sequence: TGTGCCAGCAGTTTGGGATTGGGACACTTCTTC. This encodes CASSLGLGHFF.

The rearrangement links TRBV7-2 to TRBJ2-1; D possibly corresponds to TRBD2 (6 bases). Germline CDR1 reads SGHTA; CDR2 reads FQGNSA. The CDR3 has 15 amino acids. Trimming took off 1 base at V and 6 bases at J, with 13 bases between the two ends. CDR3 sequence: CASSLERGLLNEQFF. The CDR3 DNA is TGTGCCAGCAGCTTAGAAAGGGGACTCCTCAATGAGCAGTTCTTC.

The chain links TRBV5-6 to TRBJ1-1; tentatively, D is TRBD1 (6 bases). Germline values: CDR1 SGHDT, CDR2 YYEEEE. Trimming removed 5 bases from V and 5 bases from J, with 19 bases in between. The CDR3 loop spans 15 amino acids. CDR3 sequence (DNA): TGTGCCAGCAGAGGTAACCGGGCCCAGGGGACTGAAGCTTTCTTT. It yields the protein CASRGNRAQGTEAFF.

The chain couples TRBV7-2 to TRBJ1-3; a weak D match, TRBD1 (5 bases). Trimming pared 3 bases from V and 7 bases from J, leaving 19 bases between. CDR3 length: 16 residues. The germline V gene has CDR1 SGHTA and CDR2 FQGNSA. The CDR3 DNA follows: TGTGCCAGCAGCTTCTTCGGAGGGCAGGGCCGTAACACCATATATTTT. Translated: CASSFFGGQGRNTIYF.

The gene calls are TRBV5-1 and TRBJ2-1; D is undetermined. V shed 6 bases and J shed 1 base, with 11 bases lying between them. Germline V gives CDR1 SGHRS, CDR2 YFSETQ. This CDR3 region has 14 residues. CDR3 sequence reads: CASKALESYNEQFF. The DNA of the CDR3 is TGCGCCAGCAAGGCCCTAGAATCCTACAATGAGCAGTTCTTC.

V gene TRBV19 combines with J gene TRBJ1-4; tentatively, D is TRBD1 (6 bases). Per germline, CDR1 LNHDA and CDR2 SQIVND (reference sequence). Trimming took 4 bases from V and 4 from J, leaving 7 bases between them. The CDR3 extends over 13 amino acids. The CDR3 nucleotides are TGTGCCAGTAGTAGACAGGATAATGAAAAACTGTTTTTT. Translating gives CASSRQDNEKLFF.